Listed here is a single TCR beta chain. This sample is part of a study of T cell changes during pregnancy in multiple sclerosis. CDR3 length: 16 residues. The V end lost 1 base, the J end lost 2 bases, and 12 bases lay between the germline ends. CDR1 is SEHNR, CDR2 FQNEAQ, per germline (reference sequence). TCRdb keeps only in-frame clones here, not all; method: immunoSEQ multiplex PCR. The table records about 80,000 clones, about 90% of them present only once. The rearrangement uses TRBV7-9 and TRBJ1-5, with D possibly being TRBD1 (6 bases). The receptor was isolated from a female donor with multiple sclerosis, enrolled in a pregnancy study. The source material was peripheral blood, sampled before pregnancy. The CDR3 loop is CASSLVSGGGNQPQHF. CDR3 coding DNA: TGTGCCAGCAGCTTAGTTTCTGGGGGCGGCAATCAGCCCCAGCATTTT.